This note documents a single T cell receptor beta chain sequence. As yet, its antigen is unknown. This record belongs to a study of T-cell reconstitution after alpha-beta-depleted transplantation in children. For TCRbeta, the library was prepared with unique molecular identifiers. Using its own MiXCR run on the PCR reads, TCRdb lists one record per CDR3 protein. Found here are 250,000 to 400,000 distinct CDR3 sequences, around 25% of them singletons; the top ten hold 9.5% to 13%. The germline V gene has CDR1 SEHNR and CDR2 FQNEAQ (reference sequence). The CDR3 extends over 16 amino acids. Deletions cut 1 base from V and 0 bases from J, with 13 bases between. Study-wide points: Reportedly, only several hundred clones from non-depleted graft cells drove alpha-beta T-cell counts at about two months.

This sequence originates from a male patient aged 10 to 17 who had a stem cell transplant for acute lymphoblastic leukemia, so the T cells may come from the graft donor. The chain couples TRBV7-9 to TRBJ2-7; D possibly corresponds to TRBD2 (6 bases). The sequenced sample was PBMCs, mostly from graft donor cells, obtained 180 days after TCRalphabeta/CD19-depleted stem cell transplant. This CDR3 is CASSLGRGSSSYEQYF. The CDR3 nucleotides read TGTGCCAGCAGCTTAGGGAGGGGCAGTAGCTCCTACGAGCAGTACTTC.